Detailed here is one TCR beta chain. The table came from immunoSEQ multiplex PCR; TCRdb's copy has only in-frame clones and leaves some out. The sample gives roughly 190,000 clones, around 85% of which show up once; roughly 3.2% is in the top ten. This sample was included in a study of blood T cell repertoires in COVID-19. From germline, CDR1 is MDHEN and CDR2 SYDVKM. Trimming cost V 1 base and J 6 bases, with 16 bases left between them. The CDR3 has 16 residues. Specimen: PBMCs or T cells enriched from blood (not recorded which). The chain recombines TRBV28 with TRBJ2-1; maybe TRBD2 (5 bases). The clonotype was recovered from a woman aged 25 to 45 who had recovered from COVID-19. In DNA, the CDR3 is TGTGCCAGCAGTTTATTGGGTGTCGGACTTTTCAATGAGCAGTTCTTC. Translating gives CASSLLGVGLFNEQFF.